The 6 T cell receptor beta chains below were found in one sample sequenced in a study of post-analysis software for immune sequencing data. Notes on the study in general: Comparison of patients with controls showed roughly five TRBV segments more frequent in patients, TRBV5-6, TRBV5-1 and TRBV20-1 among them.

These TCRs' antigens remain unknown. Incorporated into the TCR beta cDNA libraries were unique molecular identifiers, which served to reduce PCR and sequencing biases. TCRdb used MiXCR to reprocess the PCR reads, holding one entry per CDR3 protein. The sample shows about 770,000 distinct CDR3 sequences, roughly 46% of them seen only once. The sequencing input was blood. Every receptor here comes from a girl aged 5-17 years with multiple sclerosis.

This clonotype was counted between two and nine times. In DNA, the CDR3 is TGTGCCAGCAGCGCACAGGGGGCGCAAAGCTACGAGCAGTACTTC. Translating gives CASSAQGAQSYEQYF. The chain combines TRBV12-3 or TRBV12-4 with TRBJ2-7; 9 bases match TRBD1. The CDR3 extends over 15 amino acids. Unmatched junction bases numbered 9, after V lost 6 bases and J lost 3 bases.

This chain uses TRBV20-1 with TRBJ2-1; D may be TRBD1 (5 bases). Trimming shortened V by 6 bases and J by 9 bases, and 21 bases separated the two germline ends. Germline CDR1 reads DFQATT; CDR2 reads SNEGSKA (reference sequence). This CDR3 has 14 amino acids. The CDR3 DNA sequence: TGCAGTGCCGTGGGGCAGGGTGGTTTTCGTGAGCAGTTCTTC. It encodes CSAVGQGGFREQFF.

Only a few counts were recorded for this clonotype. This chain uses TRBV20-1 with TRBJ1-6; D gene unclear. The CDR3 is made up of 11 amino acids. The V gene lost 3 bases and the J gene lost 14 bases, with 11 bases spanning the gap. The germline V gene encodes CDR1 DFQATT and CDR2 SNEGSKA (reference sequence). The CDR3 loop is CSARDTPTLHF. Here the CDR3 DNA reads TGCAGTGCTAGGGATACTCCGACCCTCCACTTT.

This chain uses TRBV27 with TRBJ2-7; a weak D match, TRBD2 (5 bases). The V gene lost 6 bases and the J gene lost 3 bases, with 12 bases spanning the gap. The germline CDR1 and CDR2 sequences are MNHEY and SMNVEV (reference sequence). This CDR3 spans 13 amino acids. The CDR3 region has the DNA TGTGCCAGCAGACGGACTGAGTGCTACGAGCAGTACTTC. Translated: CASRRTECYEQYF.

Regarding this clonotype: The junction does not match germline at one end; this may be a read error. The chain joins TRBV6-6 to TRBJ2-3; no reliable D call. This CDR3 is built from 13 residues. The germline V gene encodes CDR1 MNHNY and CDR2 SVGAGI (reference sequence). DNA for the CDR3: TGTGCCGGCAGTTACCGAGCGACAGATACGCAGTATTTT. As protein: CAGSYRATDTQYF.

The gene calls are TRBV7-2 and TRBJ2-5, with TRBD2 matching 7 bases. The end of the DNA aligns better with TRBJ2-7, so the J call may be wrong. Germline V CDR1 and CDR2: SGHTA, FQGNSA. The CDR3 has 14 amino acids. The CDR3 bases are TGTGCCAGCAGCCCTGCCGCGGGAGTGGGCGAGCAGTACTTC. Translated, it gives CASSPAAGVGEQYF.